This T cell receptor (beta chain) appears in the sequencing data of a study of T cells after yellow fever vaccination. Study-wide context: Any fraction with a low cell number was prepared using SMART-Seq v4 Ultra Low Input. Whole-study results and caveats: Only a minor proportion of clonotypes was detected across both CD4 and CD8 compartments. Post-booster repertoires again held most primary-vaccination clones (about 96% CD4, roughly 89% CD8).

There are 15 residues in the CDR3. Per germline, CDR1 SGHNT and CDR2 YYREEE (reference sequence). Trimming shortened V by 1 base and J by 10 bases, and 15 bases separated the two germline ends. A universal primer site and UMIs were added as TCR cDNA was made by 5'RACE template switching. TCRdb re-called the 5' RACE reads with MiXCR, one entry per CDR3 protein. In the table there are about 330,000 distinct CDR3 sequences, about 8.3% of which are singletons. At least ten counts were recorded for this clonotype. The target antigen is unknown. The source was PBMCs, collected about 41 days after the first yellow fever vaccination. The source is a man aged 18 to 35 who received the YFV17D yellow fever vaccine. V and J are TRBV5-4 and TRBJ1-6; TRBD1 might be the D (6 bases). The CDR3 sequence: CASSLYRDEDSPLHF. As DNA, the CDR3 is TGTGCCAGCAGCTTGTACAGGGATGAGGACTCACCCCTCCACTTT.